This T cell receptor beta chain emerged from a study of T cells in Graves' hyperthyroidism and ophthalmopathy. Concerning this clonotype: Its antigen remains unknown.

Using RNA transcripts as the source, TCR beta CDR3 regions were amplified. Initially, a first-round RT-PCR of the TCR CDR3 employed the HTBI primer set. MiXCR, run by TCRdb on the multiplex PCR reads, gives a single entry per CDR3 protein. Of roughly 500,000 distinct CDR3 sequences in the sample, 11% to 15% were seen once. General study results and limits: Blood also contained most expanded thyroid clonotypes above 0.001.

The CDR3 extends over 14 amino acids. V lost 5 bases and J lost 4, with 13 bases in between. Germline lookup yields CDR1 KGHSH and CDR2 LQKENI. V is TRBV18 and J is TRBJ2-3; TRBD2 might be the D (5 bases). Sequencing was performed on blood. This TCR was recovered from a woman aged 25 to 39 with Graves' hyperthyroidism that later progressed to Graves' ophthalmopathy. The CDR3 bases are TGTGCCAGCTCAACCCGGGATCAATCAGATACGCAGTATTTT. This gives the protein CASSTRDQSDTQYF.